This T cell receptor beta chain was identified in a study of vaccination and CD4 T cells after COVID-19. This CDR3 has 17 residues. Trimming removed 5 bases from V and 5 bases from J; junction bases left unmatched: 15. Germline CDR1 and CDR2: MNHNS and SASEGT. Sequencing of cultured CD4+ T cell DNA used the Oncomine TCR Beta short-read assay. TCRdb reprocessed the PCR reads via MiXCR and lists one record per CDR3 protein. The table has some 13,000 distinct CDR3 sequences, less than 70% seen once; the top ten hold about an eighth. On this clonotype itself: Its antigen is still unknown.

The treatment is: roughly 10-day PBMC culture with coronavirus spike peptide pools or control peptides (ViraFEST assay). The chain links TRBV6-1 to TRBJ2-5, with 9 bases identical to TRBD1. This clonotype was obtained from a human donor who had recovered from COVID-19. What was sequenced was CD4+ T cells from blood, cultured in vitro. CDR3 DNA sequence: TGTGCCAGCAGTAATGCTAACGCGGGACAGGGAACGGAGACCCAGTACTTC. Residues: CASSNANAGQGTETQYF.